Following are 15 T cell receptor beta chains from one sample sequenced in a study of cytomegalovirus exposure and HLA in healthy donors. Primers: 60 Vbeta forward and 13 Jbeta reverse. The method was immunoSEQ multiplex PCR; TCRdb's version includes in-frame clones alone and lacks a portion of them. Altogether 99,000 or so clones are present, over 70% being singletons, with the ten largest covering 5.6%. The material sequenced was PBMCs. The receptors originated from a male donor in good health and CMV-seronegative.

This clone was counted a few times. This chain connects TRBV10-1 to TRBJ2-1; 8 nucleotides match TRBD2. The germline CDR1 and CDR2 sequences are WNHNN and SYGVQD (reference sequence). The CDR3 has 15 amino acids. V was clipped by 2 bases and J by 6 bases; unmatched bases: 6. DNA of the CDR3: TGCGCCAGCAGTGAGGCGGGAGGCCAGGGCAATGAGCAGTTCTTC. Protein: CASSEAGGQGNEQFF.

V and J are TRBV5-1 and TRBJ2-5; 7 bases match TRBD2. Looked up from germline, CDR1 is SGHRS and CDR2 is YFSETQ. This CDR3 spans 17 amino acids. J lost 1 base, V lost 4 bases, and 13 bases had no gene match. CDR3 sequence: CASSPTLPSGGQETQYF. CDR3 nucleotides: TGCGCCAGCAGCCCGACGTTACCTAGCGGAGGCCAAGAGACCCAGTACTTC. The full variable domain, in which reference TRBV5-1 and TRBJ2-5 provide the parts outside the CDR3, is KAGVTQTPRYLIKTRGQQVTLSCSPISGHRSVSWYQQTPGQGLQFLFEYFSETQRNKGNFPGRFSGRQFSNSRSEMNVSTLELGDSALYLCASSPTLPSGGQETQYFGPGTRLLVL.

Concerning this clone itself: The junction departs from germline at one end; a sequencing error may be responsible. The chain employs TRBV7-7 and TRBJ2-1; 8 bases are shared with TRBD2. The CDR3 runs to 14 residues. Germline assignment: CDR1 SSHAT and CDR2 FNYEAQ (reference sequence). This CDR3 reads CASSSGGGGNEQFF. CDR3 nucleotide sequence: TGTGCTAGCAGCTCGGGAGGGGGAGGAAATGAGCAGTTCTTC.

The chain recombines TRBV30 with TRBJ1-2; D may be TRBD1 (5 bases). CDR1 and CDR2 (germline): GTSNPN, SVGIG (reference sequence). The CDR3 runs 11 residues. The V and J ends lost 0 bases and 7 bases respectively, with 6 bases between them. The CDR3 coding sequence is TGTGCCTGGAGTGTGGGGGGTGGCTACACCTTC. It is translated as CAWSVGGGYTF.

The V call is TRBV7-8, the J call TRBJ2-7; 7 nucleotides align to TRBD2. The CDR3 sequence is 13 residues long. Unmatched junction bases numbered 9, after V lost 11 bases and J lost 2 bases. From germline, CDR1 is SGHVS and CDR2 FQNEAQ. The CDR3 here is CASQQRGPYEQYF. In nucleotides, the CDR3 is TGTGCCTCGCAGCAGCGGGGACCCTACGAGCAGTACTTC.

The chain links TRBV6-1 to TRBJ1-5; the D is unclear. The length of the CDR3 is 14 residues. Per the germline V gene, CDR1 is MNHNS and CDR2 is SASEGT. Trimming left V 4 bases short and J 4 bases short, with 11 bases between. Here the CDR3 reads CASSGLDGNQPQHF. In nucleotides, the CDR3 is TGTGCCAGCAGTGGGTTAGACGGGAATCAGCCCCAGCATTTT.

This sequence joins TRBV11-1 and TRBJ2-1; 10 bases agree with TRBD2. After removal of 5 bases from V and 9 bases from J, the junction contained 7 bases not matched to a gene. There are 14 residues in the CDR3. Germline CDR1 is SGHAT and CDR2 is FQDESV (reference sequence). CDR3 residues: CASSPQLAGPEQFF. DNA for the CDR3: TGTGCCAGCAGCCCACAACTAGCGGGACCTGAGCAGTTCTTC. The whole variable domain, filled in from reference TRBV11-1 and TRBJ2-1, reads EAEVAQSPRYKITEKSQAVAFWCDPISGHATLYWYRQILGQGPELLVQFQDESVVDDSQLPKDRFSAERLKGVDSTLKIQPAELGDSAMYLCASSPQLAGPEQFFGPGTRLTVL.

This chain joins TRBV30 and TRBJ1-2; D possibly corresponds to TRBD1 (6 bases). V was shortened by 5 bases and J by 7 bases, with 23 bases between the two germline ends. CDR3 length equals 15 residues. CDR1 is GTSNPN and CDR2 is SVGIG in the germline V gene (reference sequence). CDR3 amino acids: CAWGLLERGAPGYTF. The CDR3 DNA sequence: TGTGCCTGGGGTTTACTTGAACGGGGGGCGCCTGGCTACACCTTC.

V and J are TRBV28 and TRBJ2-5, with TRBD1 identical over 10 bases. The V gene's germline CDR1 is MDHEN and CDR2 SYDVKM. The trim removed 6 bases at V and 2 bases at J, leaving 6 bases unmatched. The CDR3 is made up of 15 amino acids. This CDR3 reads CASSLGQGGQETQYF. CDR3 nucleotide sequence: TGTGCCAGCAGCCTCGGACAGGGGGGACAAGAGACCCAGTACTTC.

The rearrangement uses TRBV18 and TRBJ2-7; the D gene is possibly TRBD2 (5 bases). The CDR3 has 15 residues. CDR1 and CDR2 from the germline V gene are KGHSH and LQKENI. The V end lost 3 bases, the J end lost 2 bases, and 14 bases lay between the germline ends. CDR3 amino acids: CASSPYPAGTYEQYF. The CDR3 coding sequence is TGTGCCAGCTCACCTTACCCGGCCGGGACCTACGAGCAGTACTTC.

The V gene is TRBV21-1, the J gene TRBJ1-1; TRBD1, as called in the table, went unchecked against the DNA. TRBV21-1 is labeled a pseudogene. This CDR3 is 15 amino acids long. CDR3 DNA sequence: TGTGCCAGCAGCGCCCCGGACAGGGGGAACACTGAAGCTTTCTTT. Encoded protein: CASSAPDRGNTEAFF.

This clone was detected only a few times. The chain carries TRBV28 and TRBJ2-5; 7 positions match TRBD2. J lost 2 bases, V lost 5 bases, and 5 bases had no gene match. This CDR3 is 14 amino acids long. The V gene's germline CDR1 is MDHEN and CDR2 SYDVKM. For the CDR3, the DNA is TGTGCCAGCAGTAGAGCGGGAACACAAGAGACCCAGTACTTC. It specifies CASSRAGTQETQYF. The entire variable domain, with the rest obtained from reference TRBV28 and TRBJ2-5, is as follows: DVKVTQSSRYLVKRTGEKVFLECVQDMDHENMFWYRQDPGLGLRLIYFSYDVKMKEKGDIPEGYSVSREKKERFSLILESASTNQTSMYLCASSRAGTQETQYFGPGTRLLVL.

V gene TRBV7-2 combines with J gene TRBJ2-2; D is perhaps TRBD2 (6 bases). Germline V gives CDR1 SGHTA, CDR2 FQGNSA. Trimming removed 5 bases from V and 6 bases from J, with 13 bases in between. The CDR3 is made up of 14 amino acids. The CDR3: CASSTSTRSGELFF. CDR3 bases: TGTGCCAGCAGCACCTCGACTAGGTCCGGGGAGCTGTTTTTT.

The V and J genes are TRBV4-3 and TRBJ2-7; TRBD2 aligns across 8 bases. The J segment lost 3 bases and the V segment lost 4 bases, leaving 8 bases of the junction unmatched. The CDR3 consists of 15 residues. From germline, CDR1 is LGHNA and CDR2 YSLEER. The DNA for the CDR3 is TGCGCCAGCAGCCCCTGGAGGAGCGGGAGCTACGAGCAGTACTTC. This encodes CASSPWRSGSYEQYF.

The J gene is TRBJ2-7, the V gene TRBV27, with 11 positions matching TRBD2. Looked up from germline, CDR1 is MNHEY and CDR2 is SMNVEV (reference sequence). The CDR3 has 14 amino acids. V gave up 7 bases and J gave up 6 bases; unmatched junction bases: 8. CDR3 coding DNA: TGTGCCAGCAAACTAGCGGGAGATTTGGCCGAGCAGTACTTC. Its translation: CASKLAGDLAEQYF.